The clone carrying this T cell receptor (beta chain) was observed a handful of times. The data were taken from a study of blood T cell repertoires in COVID-19. Study information: Whether acute or convalescent, the COVID-19 samples came from the United States, Italy and Spain. Nucleic acid was either cDNA or gDNA, and it came from T cells, B-cell-depleted T cells, or PBMCs.

Authors' processing steps: Reference gene primers were amplified, and this amplification served to estimate nucleated cell counts. The method was immunoSEQ multiplex PCR; TCRdb's version includes in-frame clones alone and lacks a portion of them. V, J and clone size were drawn from that table, and D and trimming were deduced from the DNA. This sample yields around 200,000 clones, of which approximately 87% are seen a single time; roughly 2% belongs to the top ten. The V gene end was trimmed by 6 bases and the J gene end by 7 bases; junction bases not matched to a gene: 6. CDR3 length equals 14 residues. Germline V gene lookup returns CDR1 SEHNR and CDR2 FQNEAQ (reference sequence).

The receptor was derived from a woman aged 45-65 years with acute or convalescent COVID-19. Sequences were obtained from peripheral blood. The chain joins TRBV7-9 to TRBJ2-2; 9 bases are a match to TRBD1. CDR3 sequence: CASRLDRGNGELFF. CDR3 coding DNA: TGTGCCAGCAGATTGGACAGGGGAAACGGGGAGCTGTTTTTT.